The 29 T cell receptor beta chains reported below all come from one sample, sequenced in a study of blood T cell repertoires in COVID-19. Profiling relied on immunoSEQ multiplex PCR, and the TCRdb table lists in-frame clones only, not all of them. The data show about 74,000 clones, about four fifths seen once. The sample consisted of peripheral blood. The source of these receptors is a man aged 65 to 85 with acute or convalescent COVID-19.

In this sample, this clone turned up once. The junction differs from germline at one of its ends, possibly a read error. The rearrangement links TRBV10-3 to TRBJ1-6, with 7 nucleotides matching TRBD1. CDR3 length: 14 amino acids. Per germline, CDR1 ENHRY and CDR2 SYGVKD. The CDR3, as DNA: TGTGCCATCAGTGACCAGGGGGTCGGTTCACCCCCCCACTTT. As protein: CAISDQGVGSPPHF.

This clone was counted a single time. This chain links TRBV30 with TRBJ2-5, with a weak D call TRBD1 (6 bases). Trimming cost V 0 bases and J 5 bases, with 10 bases left between them. Germline assignment: CDR1 GTSNPN and CDR2 SVGIG (reference sequence). The CDR3 is made up of 13 amino acids. CDR3 residues: CAWSVGGLETQYF. CDR3 DNA sequence: TGTGCCTGGAGTGTAGGGGGATTGGAGACCCAGTACTTC.

Here the CDR3 reads CASSIVAGISSYEQYF. The DNA for the CDR3 is TGTGCCAGTAGTATAGTTGCGGGGATAAGCTCCTACGAGCAGTACTTC. The chain recombines TRBV19 with TRBJ2-7, with D possibly being TRBD2 (6 bases). Germline lookup yields CDR1 LNHDA and CDR2 SQIVND (reference sequence). V shed 1 base and J shed 0 bases, with 13 bases lying between them. The length of the CDR3 is 16 residues.

This sequence joins TRBV15 and TRBJ2-3, with 8 bases aligning to TRBD2. The CDR3 is 15 amino acids. The germline CDR1 and CDR2 sequences are LNHNV and YYDKDF (reference sequence). V shed 3 bases, J shed 0 bases, and the junction held 2 bases outside the gene matches. CDR3 sequence: CATSSSGGSTDTQYF. The CDR3 bases are TGTGCCACCAGCAGTTCGGGAGGGAGCACAGATACGCAGTATTTT.

This clone was picked up one time. The chain uses TRBV5-6 and TRBJ2-3; D unclear. Trimming pared 4 bases from V and 0 bases from J, leaving 15 bases between. This CDR3 has 16 amino acids. The germline CDR1 and CDR2 sequences are SGHDT and YYEEEE. CDR3 bases: TGTGCCAGCAGCCTCTATGGCGGTTCTAGCACAGATACGCAGTATTTT. Amino acid sequence: CASSLYGGSSTDTQYF. Using reference TRBV5-6 and TRBJ2-3 for the parts outside the CDR3, the full variable domain is DAGVTQSPTHLIKTRGQQVTLRCSPKSGHDTVSWYQQALGQGPQFIFQYYEEEERQRGNFPDRFSGHQFPNYSSELNVNALLLGDSALYLCASSLYGGSSTDTQYFGPGTRLTVL.

The gene calls are TRBV21-1 and TRBJ2-7; the table's D call of TRBD1 was not tested on the DNA. TRBV21-1 is a known pseudogene. The CDR3 spans 14 residues. CDR3 region: CASSKVGTGCEQYF. The CDR3 DNA reads as TGTGCCAGCAGCAAAGTGGGGACAGGGTGCGAGCAGTACTTC.

This chain links TRBV6-2 or TRBV6-3 with TRBJ2-5, with D possibly TRBD1 on 6 matching bases. Germline CDR1 reads MNHEY; CDR2 reads SVGEGT. The CDR3 is made up of 13 amino acids. V was clipped by 5 bases and J by 5 bases, with 12 bases between them. CDR3 sequence: CASSEGVWETQYF. CDR3 DNA: TGTGCCAGCAGTGAGGGGGTTTGGGAGACCCAGTACTTC.

This chain connects TRBV28 to TRBJ2-5, with TRBD1 identical over 12 bases. CDR1 and CDR2 from the germline V gene are MDHEN and SYDVKM. The CDR3 sequence is 14 residues long. The J segment lost 4 bases and the V segment lost 6 bases, leaving 3 bases of the junction unmatched. CDR3 sequence: CASRGQGAGETQYF. The DNA for the CDR3 is TGTGCCAGCAGGGGACAGGGGGCGGGAGAGACCCAGTACTTC.

V is TRBV6-2 or TRBV6-3 and J is TRBJ2-2; no definite D call. V was trimmed by 4 bases and J by 0 bases, leaving 12 bases between them. CDR3 size: 16 residues. Germline lookup yields CDR1 MNHEY and CDR2 SVGEGT. CDR3 amino acids: CASSSSRAPNTGELFF. CDR3 coding DNA: TGTGCCAGCAGTTCCTCACGAGCGCCGAACACCGGGGAGCTGTTTTTT.

The chain joins TRBV3-1 (or the pseudogene TRBV3-2) to TRBJ1-5; D gene unclear. Trimming took 4 bases from V and 3 from J, leaving 13 bases between them. Looked up from germline, CDR1 is LGHDT and CDR2 is YNNKEL (reference sequence). The CDR3 runs to 15 residues. The CDR3 protein is CASSLSTLVNQPQHF. The CDR3 nucleotides are TGTGCCAGCAGCCTTTCCACACTAGTCAATCAGCCCCAGCATTTT.

This chain joins TRBV2 and TRBJ2-2; D is perhaps TRBD1 (6 bases). V was cut by 6 bases and J by 4 bases, with 12 bases left in between. Germline values: CDR1 SNHLY, CDR2 FYNNEI. This CDR3 comprises 14 residues. DNA of the CDR3: TGTGCCAGCAGGAGACAGGCCGGCACCGGGGAGCTGTTTTTT. Protein: CASRRQAGTGELFF.

Turning to this clone: This sample includes further DNA sequences coding for the same CDR3. The chain has TRBV24-1 and TRBJ1-5; possibly TRBD1 for D (6 bases). This CDR3 is 15 amino acids long. The germline V and J ends were trimmed by 4 bases and 4 bases, with 13 bases remaining between them. Germline assignment: CDR1 KGHDR and CDR2 SFDVKD. The CDR3 nucleotides are TGTGCCACCAGTGACTCCGGACAGCCAAATCAGCCCCAGCATTTT. Encoded protein: CATSDSGQPNQPQHF.

The chain carries TRBV11-2 and TRBJ2-3; 8 bases line up with TRBD2. The CDR3 covers 13 residues. Per germline, CDR1 SGHAT and CDR2 FQNNGV. The V gene end was trimmed by 4 bases and the J gene end by 5 bases; junction bases not matched to a gene: 2. Here the CDR3 reads CASSSGGLDTQYF. CDR3 bases: TGTGCCAGCAGCTCGGGGGGGCTAGATACGCAGTATTTT.

This clone was observed a few times. The chain recombines TRBV7-9 with TRBJ1-1, with D possibly being TRBD1 (5 bases). CDR1 SEHNR and CDR2 FQNEAQ come from the germline V gene (reference sequence). Trimming cost V 5 bases and J 5 bases, with 12 bases left between them. The CDR3 extends over 13 amino acids. CDR3 sequence reads: CASSPPGGTEAFF. The CDR3 coding sequence is TGTGCCAGCAGCCCCCCCGGGGGAACTGAAGCTTTCTTT.

This clone was observed once. The DNA for the CDR3 is TGCGCCAGCAGTCCAACAGGGTCTAGCACAGATACGCAGTATTTT. This sequence encodes CASSPTGSSTDTQYF. The chain carries TRBV10-2 and TRBJ2-3; a possible D gene is TRBD1 (6 bases). Between the trimmed V and J ends, which lost 5 bases and 0 bases, there was a span of 12 bases. Germline V gives CDR1 WSHSY, CDR2 SAAADI. The CDR3 runs 15 residues.

In DNA, the CDR3 is TGTGCCAGCAGCTTGGGCCCTTTTCGGCAGCCCCAGCATTTT. As protein: CASSLGPFRQPQHF. This chain links TRBV5-6 with TRBJ1-5, with D hard to call. Germline V gene lookup returns CDR1 SGHDT and CDR2 YYEEEE. The CDR3 is 14 residues long. The V and J ends lost 0 bases and 7 bases respectively, with 11 bases between them.

J is TRBJ1-4 and V is TRBV2; TRBD1 might be the D (5 bases). CDR1 and CDR2 from the germline V gene are SNHLY and FYNNEI. The CDR3 loop spans 12 amino acids. V shed 7 bases and J shed 4 bases, with 7 bases lying between them. CDR3 nucleotides: TGTGCCAGCAAGGGACTTAATGAAAAACTGTTTTTT. It codes for CASKGLNEKLFF.

V is TRBV15 and J is TRBJ1-1, with D unclear. Deletions cut 0 bases from V and 0 bases from J, with 5 bases between. This CDR3 is 14 amino acids long. CDR1 is LNHNV, CDR2 YYDKDF, per germline (reference sequence). DNA for the CDR3: TGTGCCACCAGCAGAGAATTAATGAACACTGAAGCTTTCTTT. Translation: CATSRELMNTEAFF.

This sequence joins TRBV5-4 and TRBJ1-1, with D unclear. V was clipped by 7 bases and J by 3 bases, with 7 bases between them. This CDR3 contains 11 residues. Germline V gene sequence: CDR1 SGHNT, CDR2 YYREEE (reference sequence). CDR3 in amino acids: CASGSYTEAFF. The CDR3 nucleotides read TGTGCCAGCGGGAGTTACACTGAAGCTTTCTTT. Full variable domain (outside the CDR3, taken from reference TRBV5-4 and TRBJ1-1): ETGVTQSPTHLIKTRGQQVTLRCSSQSGHNTVSWYQQALGQGPQFIFQYYREEENGRGNFPPRFSGLQFPNYSSELNVNALELDDSALYLCASGSYTEAFFGQGTRLTVV.

The rearrangement uses TRBV5-8 and TRBJ2-5, with D perhaps matching TRBD1 (7 bases). Germline loops: CDR1 SGHTS, CDR2 YDEGEE. The CDR3 loop spans 15 amino acids. Trimming cost V 4 bases and J 4 bases, with 17 bases left between them. The CDR3 sequence is CASSATGRTGETQYF. CDR3 DNA sequence: TGTGCCAGCAGCGCGACAGGGAGGACCGGAGAGACCCAGTACTTC. The entire variable domain, with the rest obtained from reference TRBV5-8 and TRBJ2-5, is as follows: EAGVTQSPTHLIKTRGQQATLRCSPISGHTSVYWYQQALGLGLQFLLWYDEGEERNRGNFPPRFSGRQFPNYSSELNVNALELEDSALYLCASSATGRTGETQYFGPGTRLLVL.

This chain uses TRBV11-1 with TRBJ1-1; 8 bases match TRBD1. The CDR3 has 14 amino acids. The germline V gene encodes CDR1 SGHAT and CDR2 FQDESV (reference sequence). Unmatched junction bases numbered 3, after V lost 5 bases and J lost 1 base. The CDR3 here is CASSLDRGNTEAFF. CDR3 bases: TGTGCCAGCAGCCTAGACAGGGGGAACACTGAAGCTTTCTTT.

This clone has more than one count but fewer than ten. The chain couples TRBV6-5 to TRBJ1-6, with 9 positions matching TRBD1. Trimming at V came to 5 bases and at J to 7 bases, leaving 6 bases not matched to a gene. The CDR3 totals 15 residues. Germline V lookup: CDR1 MNHEY, CDR2 SVGAGI. CDR3 nucleotide sequence: TGTGCCAGCAGTCCAGGGACAGGGTTAAATTCACCCCTCCACTTT. Amino acid sequence: CASSPGTGLNSPLHF.

This clone occurred once. The chain carries TRBV5-1 and TRBJ1-4; 9 positions agree with TRBD1. Per the germline V gene, CDR1 is SGHRS and CDR2 is YFSETQ. V trimming: 1 base; J trimming: 8 bases; junction bases outside the gene matches: 6. The CDR3 runs 15 residues. The CDR3 reads CASSLLQGAQEKLFF. The CDR3 DNA sequence: TGCGCCAGCAGCTTGCTACAGGGGGCGCAGGAAAAACTGTTTTTT.

The J gene is TRBJ1-1, the V gene TRBV6-5; D may be TRBD1 (5 bases). V gave up 2 bases and J gave up 6 bases, with 10 bases separating them. Germline CDR1 and CDR2: MNHEY and SVGAGI. The CDR3 covers 13 residues. As DNA, the CDR3 is TGTGCCAGCAGTTACCGGGGGTTTTCTGAAGCTTTCTTT. It translates to CASSYRGFSEAFF.

The chain couples TRBV6-5 to TRBJ2-5; D is undetermined. The CDR3 contains 16 residues. Trimming cost V 2 bases and J 1 base, with 14 bases left between them. CDR1 MNHEY and CDR2 SVGAGI come from the germline V gene. The CDR3 is CASSYVSTLLQETQYF. The CDR3 bases are TGTGCCAGCAGTTACGTGTCAACTCTTCTCCAAGAGACCCAGTACTTC.

The genes are TRBV7-3 and TRBJ2-3, with D unclear. Per the germline V gene, CDR1 is SGHTA and CDR2 is FQGTGA. Trimming removed 4 bases at V and 0 bases at J, with 8 bases between. The CDR3 contains 14 residues. CDR3 sequence: CASSSLSSTDTQYF. The DNA for the CDR3 is TGTGCCAGCAGCTCACTATCTAGCACAGATACGCAGTATTTT.

This chain links TRBV24-1 with TRBJ2-7, with a weak D call TRBD2 (5 bases). Germline CDR1 reads KGHDR; CDR2 reads SFDVKD. The CDR3 totals 13 residues. V was clipped by 5 bases and J by 1 base, with 8 bases between them. This CDR3 reads CATSGRGSYEQYF. CDR3 coding DNA: TGTGCCACCAGTGGTCGGGGATCCTACGAGCAGTACTTC.

The genes are TRBV7-2 and TRBJ2-7; 7 bases map to TRBD2. V lost 1 base, J lost 6 bases, and 9 bases stayed unmatched. This CDR3 has 15 residues. In germline, CDR1 is SGHTA, CDR2 FQGNSA. The CDR3 loop reads CASSLGGTIRGEQYF. DNA of the CDR3: TGTGCCAGCAGCTTAGGTGGGACTATACGGGGCGAGCAGTACTTC.

The CDR3 DNA sequence: TGCGCCAGCAGCCCGGGTCGAGACGAGCAGTACTTC. It specifies CASSPGRDEQYF. The chain joins TRBV4-1 to TRBJ2-7; the D is unclear. Trimming stripped 4 bases from V and 5 bases from J, with 9 bases between. The CDR3 covers 12 residues. Germline V gene lookup returns CDR1 MGHRA and CDR2 YSYEKL.